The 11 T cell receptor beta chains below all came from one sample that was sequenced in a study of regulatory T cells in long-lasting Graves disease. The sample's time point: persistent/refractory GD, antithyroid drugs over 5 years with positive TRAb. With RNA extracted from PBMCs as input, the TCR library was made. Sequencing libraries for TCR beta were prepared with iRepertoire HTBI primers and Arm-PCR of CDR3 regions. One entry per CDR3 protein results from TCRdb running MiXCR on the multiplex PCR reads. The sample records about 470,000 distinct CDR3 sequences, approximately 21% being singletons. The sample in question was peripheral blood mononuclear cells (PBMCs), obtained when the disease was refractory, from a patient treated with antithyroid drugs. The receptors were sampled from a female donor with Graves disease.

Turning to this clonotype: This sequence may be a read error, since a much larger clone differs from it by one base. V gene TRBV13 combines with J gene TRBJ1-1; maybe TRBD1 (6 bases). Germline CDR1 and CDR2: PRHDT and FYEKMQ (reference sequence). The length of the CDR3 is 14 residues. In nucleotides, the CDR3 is TGTGCCAGCAGCACCCGGACAGTTAACACTGAAGCTCTCTTT. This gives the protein CASSTRTVNTEALF.

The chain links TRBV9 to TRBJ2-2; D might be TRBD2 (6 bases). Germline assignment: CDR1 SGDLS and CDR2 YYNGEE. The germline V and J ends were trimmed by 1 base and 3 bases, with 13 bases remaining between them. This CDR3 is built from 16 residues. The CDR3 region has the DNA TGTGCCAGCAGCGTAAACGGGAGAAGCGACACCGGGGAGCTGTTTTTT. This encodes CASSVNGRSDTGELFF.

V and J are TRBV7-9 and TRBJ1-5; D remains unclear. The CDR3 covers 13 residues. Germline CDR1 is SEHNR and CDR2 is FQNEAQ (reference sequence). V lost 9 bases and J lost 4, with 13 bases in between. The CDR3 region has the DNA TGTGCCAGTTCGGACGGCACTAATCAGCCCCAGCATTTT. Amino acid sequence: CASSDGTNQPQHF.

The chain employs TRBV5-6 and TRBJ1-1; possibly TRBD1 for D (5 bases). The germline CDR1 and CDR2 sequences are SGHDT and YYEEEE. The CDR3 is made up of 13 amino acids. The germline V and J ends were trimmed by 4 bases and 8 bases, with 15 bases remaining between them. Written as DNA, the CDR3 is TGTGCCAGCAGCCTGGGGGGGTCGCGGGAAGCTTTCTTT. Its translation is CASSLGGSREAFF.

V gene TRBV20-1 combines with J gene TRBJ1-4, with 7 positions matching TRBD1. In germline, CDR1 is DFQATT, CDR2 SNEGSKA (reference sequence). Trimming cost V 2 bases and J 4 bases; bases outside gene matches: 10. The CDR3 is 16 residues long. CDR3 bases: TGCAGTGCTAGAACAGGGGAAGGAAAGGATAATGAAAAACTGTTTTTT. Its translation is CSARTGEGKDNEKLFF.

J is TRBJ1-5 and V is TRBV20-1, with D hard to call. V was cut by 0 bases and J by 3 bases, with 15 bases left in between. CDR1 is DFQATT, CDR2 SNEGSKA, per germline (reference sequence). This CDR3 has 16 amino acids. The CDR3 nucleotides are TGCAGTGCTAGAGATACCCTGCTACGTACCAATCAGCCCCAGCATTTT. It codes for CSARDTLLRTNQPQHF.

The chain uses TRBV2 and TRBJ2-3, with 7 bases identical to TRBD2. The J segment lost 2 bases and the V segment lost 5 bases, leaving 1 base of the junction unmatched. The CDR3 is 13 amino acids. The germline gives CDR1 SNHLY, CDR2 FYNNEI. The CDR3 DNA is TGTGCCAGCAGTAGGGACTACACAGATACGCAGTATTTT. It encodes CASSRDYTDTQYF.

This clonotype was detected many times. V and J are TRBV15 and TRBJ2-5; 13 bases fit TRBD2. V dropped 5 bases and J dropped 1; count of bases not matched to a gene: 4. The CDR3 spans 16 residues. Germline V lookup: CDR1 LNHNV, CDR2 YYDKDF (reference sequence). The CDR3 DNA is TGTGCCACCAGCGCGCGACTAGCGGGGGGCCAAGAGACCCAGTACTTC. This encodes CATSARLAGGQETQYF.

The CDR3 bases are TGTGCCAGTAGTACCTCTTACGGAGGGTCTTATAATTCACCCCTCCACTTT. Translating it yields CASSTSYGGSYNSPLHF. The chain employs TRBV19 and TRBJ1-6, with D uncertain. Trimming took off 4 bases at V and 4 bases at J, with 17 bases between the two ends. Germline V CDR1 and CDR2: LNHDA, SQIVND (reference sequence). The CDR3 has 17 amino acids. Supplemented by reference TRBV19 and TRBJ1-6, the full variable domain reads DGGITQSPKYLFRKEGQNVTLSCEQNLNHDAMYWYRQDPGQGLRLIYYSQIVNDFQKGDIAEGYSVSREKKESFPLTVTSAQKNPTAFYLCASSTSYGGSYNSPLHFGNGTRLTVT.

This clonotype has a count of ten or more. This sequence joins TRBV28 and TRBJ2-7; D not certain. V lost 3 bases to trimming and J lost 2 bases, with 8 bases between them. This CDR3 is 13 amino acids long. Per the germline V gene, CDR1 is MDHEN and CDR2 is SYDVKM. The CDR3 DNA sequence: TGTGCCAGCAGTTTTTACCTTACCTACGAGCAGTACTTC. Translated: CASSFYLTYEQYF.

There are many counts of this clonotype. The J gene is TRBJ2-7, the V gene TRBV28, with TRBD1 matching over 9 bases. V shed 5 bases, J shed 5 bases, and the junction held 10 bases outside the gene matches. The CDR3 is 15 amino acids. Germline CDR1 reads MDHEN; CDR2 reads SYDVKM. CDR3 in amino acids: CASSLIRQGGNEQYF. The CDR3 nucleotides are TGTGCCAGCAGTCTCATTCGACAGGGGGGAAACGAGCAGTACTTC.